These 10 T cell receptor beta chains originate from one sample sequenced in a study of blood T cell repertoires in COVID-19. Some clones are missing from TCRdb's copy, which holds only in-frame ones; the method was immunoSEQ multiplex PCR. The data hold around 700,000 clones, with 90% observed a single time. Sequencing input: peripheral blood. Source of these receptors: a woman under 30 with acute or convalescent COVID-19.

This CDR3 is CASSPIRVNEQFF. The CDR3 DNA is TGTGCCAGCAGTCCTATCAGGGTAAATGAGCAGTTCTTC. The chain carries TRBV12-3 or TRBV12-4 and TRBJ2-1, with a possible D match to TRBD1 (5 bases). The CDR3 consists of 13 residues. V dropped 5 bases and J dropped 7 bases, with 12 bases sitting between them.

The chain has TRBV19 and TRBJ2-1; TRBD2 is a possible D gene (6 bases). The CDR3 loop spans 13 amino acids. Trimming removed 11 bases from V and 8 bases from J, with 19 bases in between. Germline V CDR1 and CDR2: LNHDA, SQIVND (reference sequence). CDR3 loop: CACGRRASDEQFF. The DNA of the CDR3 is TGTGCCTGCGGACGGAGGGCATCGGATGAGCAGTTCTTC.

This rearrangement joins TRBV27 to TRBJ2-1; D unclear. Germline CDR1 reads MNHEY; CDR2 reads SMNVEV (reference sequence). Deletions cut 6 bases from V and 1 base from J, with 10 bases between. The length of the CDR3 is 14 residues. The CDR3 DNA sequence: TGTGCCAGCAGAGGCGGTTCTTCCTACAATGAGCAGTTCTTC. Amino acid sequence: CASRGGSSYNEQFF.

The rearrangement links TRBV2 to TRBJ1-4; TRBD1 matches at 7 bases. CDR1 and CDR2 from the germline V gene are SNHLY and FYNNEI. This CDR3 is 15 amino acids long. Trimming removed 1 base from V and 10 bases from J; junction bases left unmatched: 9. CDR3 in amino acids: CASSEEGQTLGKLFF. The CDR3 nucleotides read TGTGCCAGCAGTGAAGAGGGACAGACGCTCGGAAAACTGTTTTTT.

CDR3 region: CASSPAGQGSPGWNEQYF. The CDR3 bases are TGCGCCAGCAGCCCCGCCGGACAGGGGTCCCCCGGGTGGAACGAGCAGTACTTC. The V call is TRBV4-1, the J call TRBJ2-7, with 9 bases identical to TRBD1. J gave up 5 bases and V 4 bases, and 18 bases lay outside the gene matches. The CDR3 spans 18 residues. Germline V gene data show CDR1 as MGHRA and CDR2 as YSYEKL.

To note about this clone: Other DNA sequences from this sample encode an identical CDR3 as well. The CDR3 sequence: CSVEGGQGGGYTF. In nucleotides, the CDR3 is TGCAGCGTTGAAGGGGGACAGGGTGGTGGCTACACCTTC. The J gene is TRBJ1-2, the V gene TRBV29-1, with 9 bases aligning to TRBD1. This CDR3 has 13 amino acids. Germline CDR1 reads SQVTM; CDR2 reads ANQGSEA. J was trimmed by 7 bases and V by 1 base; bases with no gene match: 4. Full variable domain (remainder filled in from reference TRBV29-1 and TRBJ1-2): SAVISQKPSRDICQRGTSLTIQCQVDSQVTMMFWYRQQPGQSLTLIATANQGSEATYESGFVIDKFPISRPNLTFSTLTVSNMSPEDSSIYLCSVEGGQGGGYTFGSGTRLTVV.

The CDR3: CASSGGGNYGYTF. The DNA for the CDR3 is TGTGCCAGCAGCGGGGGGGGTAACTATGGCTACACCTTC. The rearrangement joins TRBV7-2 to TRBJ1-2; a weak D match, TRBD1 (5 bases). The V end was cut by 5 bases, the J end by 1 base, with 8 bases between. This CDR3 contains 13 residues. Germline CDR1 is SGHTA and CDR2 is FQGNSA.

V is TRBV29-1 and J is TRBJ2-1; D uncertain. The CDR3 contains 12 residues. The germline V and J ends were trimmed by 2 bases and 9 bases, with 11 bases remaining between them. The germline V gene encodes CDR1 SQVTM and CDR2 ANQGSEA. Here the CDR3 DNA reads TGCAGCGTTGAAAAAACCGAGTTTGAGCAGTTCTTC. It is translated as CSVEKTEFEQFF.

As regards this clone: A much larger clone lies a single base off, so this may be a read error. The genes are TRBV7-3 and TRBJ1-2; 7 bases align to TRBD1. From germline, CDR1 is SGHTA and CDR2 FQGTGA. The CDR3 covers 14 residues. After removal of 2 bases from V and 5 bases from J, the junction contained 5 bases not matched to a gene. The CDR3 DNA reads TGTGCCAGCAGCTTAGGTGGGACAGTATATGGCTACACCTTC. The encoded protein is CASSLGGTVYGYTF.

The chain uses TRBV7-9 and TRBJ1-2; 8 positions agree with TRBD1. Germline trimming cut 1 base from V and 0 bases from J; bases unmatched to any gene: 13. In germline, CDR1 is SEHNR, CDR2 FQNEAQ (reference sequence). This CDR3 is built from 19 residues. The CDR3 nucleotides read TGTGCCAGCAGCTTAGTGCTGGTTGACAGGGGAGGAACTAACTATGGCTACACCTTC. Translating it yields CASSLVLVDRGGTNYGYTF.